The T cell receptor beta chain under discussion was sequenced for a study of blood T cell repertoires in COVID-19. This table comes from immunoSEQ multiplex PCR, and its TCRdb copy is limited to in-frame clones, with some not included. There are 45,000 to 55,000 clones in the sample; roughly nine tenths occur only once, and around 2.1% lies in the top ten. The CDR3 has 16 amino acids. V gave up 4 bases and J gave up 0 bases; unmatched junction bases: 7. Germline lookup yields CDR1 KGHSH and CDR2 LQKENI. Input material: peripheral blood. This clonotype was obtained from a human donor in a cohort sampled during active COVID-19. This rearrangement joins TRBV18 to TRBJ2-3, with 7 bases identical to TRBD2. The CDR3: CASSRTGTISTDTQYF. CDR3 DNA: TGTGCCAGCTCACGAACTGGGACTATTAGCACAGATACGCAGTATTTT.